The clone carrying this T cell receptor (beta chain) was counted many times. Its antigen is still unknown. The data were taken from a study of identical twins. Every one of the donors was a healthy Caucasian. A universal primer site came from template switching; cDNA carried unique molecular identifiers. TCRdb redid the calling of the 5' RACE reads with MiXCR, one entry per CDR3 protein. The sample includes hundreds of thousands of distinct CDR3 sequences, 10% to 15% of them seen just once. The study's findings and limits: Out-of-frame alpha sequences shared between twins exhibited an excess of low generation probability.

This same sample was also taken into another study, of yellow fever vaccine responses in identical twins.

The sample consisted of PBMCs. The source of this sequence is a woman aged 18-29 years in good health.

The CDR3 bases are TGTGCCAGCACCGGGACTAGTGGCACAGATACGCAGTATTTT. Its protein is CASTGTSGTDTQYF. The chain couples TRBV12-3 or TRBV12-4 to TRBJ2-3, with 8 positions matching TRBD2. Germline trimming cut 7 bases from V and 1 base from J; bases unmatched to any gene: 4. CDR3 length: 14 residues.